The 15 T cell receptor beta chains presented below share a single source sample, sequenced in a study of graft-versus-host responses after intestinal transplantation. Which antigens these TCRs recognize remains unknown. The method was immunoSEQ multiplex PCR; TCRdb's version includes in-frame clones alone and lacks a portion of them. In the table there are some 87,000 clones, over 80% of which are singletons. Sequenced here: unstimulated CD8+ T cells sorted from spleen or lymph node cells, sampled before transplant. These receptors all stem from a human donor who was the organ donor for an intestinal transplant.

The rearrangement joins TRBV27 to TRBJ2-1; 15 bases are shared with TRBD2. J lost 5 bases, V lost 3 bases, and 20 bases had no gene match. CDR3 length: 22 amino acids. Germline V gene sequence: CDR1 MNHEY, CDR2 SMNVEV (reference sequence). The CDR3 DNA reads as TGTGCCAGCAGTTTTGGGACCCCCGGGACTAGCGGGGGGCGGGCAGGGGACAATGAGCAGTTCTTC. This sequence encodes CASSFGTPGTSGGRAGDNEQFF.

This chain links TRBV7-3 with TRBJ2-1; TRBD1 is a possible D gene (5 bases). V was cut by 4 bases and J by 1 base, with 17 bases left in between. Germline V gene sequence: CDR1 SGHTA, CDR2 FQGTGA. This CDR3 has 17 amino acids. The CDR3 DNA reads TGTGCCAGCAGCTCCCCGTCCGGCAGGGCTTCCTACAATGAGCAGTTCTTC. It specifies CASSSPSGRASYNEQFF.

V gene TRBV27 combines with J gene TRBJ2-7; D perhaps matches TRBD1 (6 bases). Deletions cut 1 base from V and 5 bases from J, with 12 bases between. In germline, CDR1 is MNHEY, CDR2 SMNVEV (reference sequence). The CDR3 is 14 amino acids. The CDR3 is CASSLLQGSHEQYF. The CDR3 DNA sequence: TGTGCCAGCAGTTTATTACAGGGTTCCCACGAGCAGTACTTC.

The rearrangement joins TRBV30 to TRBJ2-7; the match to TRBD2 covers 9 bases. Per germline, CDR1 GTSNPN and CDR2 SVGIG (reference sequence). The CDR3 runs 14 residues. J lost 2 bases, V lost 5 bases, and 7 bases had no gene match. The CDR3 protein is CAWGIAGVPYEQYF. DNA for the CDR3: TGTGCCTGGGGAATAGCGGGGGTCCCCTACGAGCAGTACTTC.

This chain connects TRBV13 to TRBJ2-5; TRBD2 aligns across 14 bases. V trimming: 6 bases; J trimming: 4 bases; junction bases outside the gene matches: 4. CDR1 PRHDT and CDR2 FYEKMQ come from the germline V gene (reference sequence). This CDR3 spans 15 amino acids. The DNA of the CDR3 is TGTGCCAGCAGTTTGGGGACTAGCGGGGGAGAGACCCAGTACTTC. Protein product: CASSLGTSGGETQYF.

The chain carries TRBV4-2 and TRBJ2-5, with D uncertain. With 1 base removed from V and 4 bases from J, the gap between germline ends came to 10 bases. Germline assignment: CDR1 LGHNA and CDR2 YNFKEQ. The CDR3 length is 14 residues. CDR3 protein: CASSQGESPETQYF. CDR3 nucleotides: TGTGCCAGCAGCCAAGGAGAGTCCCCAGAGACCCAGTACTTC.

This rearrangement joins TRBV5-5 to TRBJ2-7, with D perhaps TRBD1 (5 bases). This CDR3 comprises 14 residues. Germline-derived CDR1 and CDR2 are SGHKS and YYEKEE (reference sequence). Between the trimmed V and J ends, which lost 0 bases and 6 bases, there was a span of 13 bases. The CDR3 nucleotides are TGTGCCAGCAGCTTGGGGGTCAGGGCCCTCGAGCAGTACTTC. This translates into CASSLGVRALEQYF.

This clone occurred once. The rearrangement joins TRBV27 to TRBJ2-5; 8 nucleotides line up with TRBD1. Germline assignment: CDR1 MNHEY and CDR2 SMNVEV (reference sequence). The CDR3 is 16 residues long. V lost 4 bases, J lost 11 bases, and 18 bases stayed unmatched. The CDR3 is CASSYAATGVVWEQYF. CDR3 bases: TGTGCCAGCAGTTACGCGGCGACAGGGGTAGTTTGGGAGCAGTACTTC.

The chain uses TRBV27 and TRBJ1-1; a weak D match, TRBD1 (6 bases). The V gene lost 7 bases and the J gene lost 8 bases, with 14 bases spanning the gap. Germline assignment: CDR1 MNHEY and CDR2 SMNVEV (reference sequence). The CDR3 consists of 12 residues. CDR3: CASKGGALEAFF. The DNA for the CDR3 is TGTGCCAGCAAGGGGGGGGCCCTCGAAGCTTTCTTT.

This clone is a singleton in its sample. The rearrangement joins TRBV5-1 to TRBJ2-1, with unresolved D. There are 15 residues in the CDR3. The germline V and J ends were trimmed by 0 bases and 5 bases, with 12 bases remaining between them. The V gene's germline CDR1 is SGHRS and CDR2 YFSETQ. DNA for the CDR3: TGCGCCAGCAGCTTGGATTTCTACCTTGACAATGAGCAGTTCTTC. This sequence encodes CASSLDFYLDNEQFF.

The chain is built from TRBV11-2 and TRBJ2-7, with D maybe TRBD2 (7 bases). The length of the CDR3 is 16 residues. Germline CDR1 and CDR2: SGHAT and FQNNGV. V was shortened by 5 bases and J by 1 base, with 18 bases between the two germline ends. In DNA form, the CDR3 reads TGTGCCAGCAGCCGGGGGGCCAGGGTGATATCCTACGAGCAGTACTTC. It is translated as CASSRGARVISYEQYF.

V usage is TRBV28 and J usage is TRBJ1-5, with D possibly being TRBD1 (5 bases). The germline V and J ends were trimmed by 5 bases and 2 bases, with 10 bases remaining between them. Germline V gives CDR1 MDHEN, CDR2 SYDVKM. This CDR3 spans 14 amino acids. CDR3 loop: CASSVRVRNQPQHF. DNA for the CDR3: TGTGCCAGCAGTGTCAGGGTTCGCAATCAGCCCCAGCATTTT.

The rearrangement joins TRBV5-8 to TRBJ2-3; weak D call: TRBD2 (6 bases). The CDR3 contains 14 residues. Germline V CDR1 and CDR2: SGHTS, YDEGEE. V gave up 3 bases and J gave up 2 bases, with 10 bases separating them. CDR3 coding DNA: TGTGCCAGCAGCTCCGGGACTTTCACAGATACGCAGTATTTT. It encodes CASSSGTFTDTQYF. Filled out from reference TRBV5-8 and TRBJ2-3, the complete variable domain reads EAGVTQSPTHLIKTRGQQATLRCSPISGHTSVYWYQQALGLGLQFLLWYDEGEERNRGNFPPRFSGRQFPNYSSELNVNALELEDSALYLCASSSGTFTDTQYFGPGTRLTVL.

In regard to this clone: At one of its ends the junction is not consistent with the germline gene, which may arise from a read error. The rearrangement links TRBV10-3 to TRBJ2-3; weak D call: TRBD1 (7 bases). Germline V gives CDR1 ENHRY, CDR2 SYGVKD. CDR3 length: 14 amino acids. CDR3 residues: CAVRAGQITDTQYF. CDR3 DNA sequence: TGTGCCGTCAGGGCGGGACAGATCACAGATACGCAGTATTTT.

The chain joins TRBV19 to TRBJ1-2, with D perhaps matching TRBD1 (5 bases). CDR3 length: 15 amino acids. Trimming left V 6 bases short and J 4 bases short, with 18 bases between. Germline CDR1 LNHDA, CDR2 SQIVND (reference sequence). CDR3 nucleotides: TGTGCCAGTAGCCTGTTCGGGGGGGACCTCTATGGCTACACCTTC. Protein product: CASSLFGGDLYGYTF. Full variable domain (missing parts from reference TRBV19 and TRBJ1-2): DGGITQSPKYLFRKEGQNVTLSCEQNLNHDAMYWYRQDPGQGLRLIYYSQIVNDFQKGDIAEGYSVSREKKESFPLTVTSAQKNPTAFYLCASSLFGGDLYGYTFGSGTRLTVV.